The T cell receptor beta chain under discussion was sequenced for a study of pediatric ulcerative colitis. The blood sample was taken during the colonoscopy visit. Trimming removed 1 base at V and 2 bases at J, with 2 bases between. The germline V gene encodes CDR1 MGHRA and CDR2 YSYEKL. This CDR3 region has 12 residues. TCRdb's copy holds only in-frame clones and misses some; the assay was immunoSEQ multiplex PCR. The sample yields about 5,800 clones, around 92% seen once. Sequences were obtained from blood. This clonotype originated in a girl under 18 who was a control in a study of pediatric ulcerative colitis. The chain joins TRBV4-1 to TRBJ1-1; D ambiguous. Here the CDR3 DNA reads TGCGCCAGCAGCCAAGTTAACACTGAAGCTTTCTTT. Amino acids: CASSQVNTEAFF.